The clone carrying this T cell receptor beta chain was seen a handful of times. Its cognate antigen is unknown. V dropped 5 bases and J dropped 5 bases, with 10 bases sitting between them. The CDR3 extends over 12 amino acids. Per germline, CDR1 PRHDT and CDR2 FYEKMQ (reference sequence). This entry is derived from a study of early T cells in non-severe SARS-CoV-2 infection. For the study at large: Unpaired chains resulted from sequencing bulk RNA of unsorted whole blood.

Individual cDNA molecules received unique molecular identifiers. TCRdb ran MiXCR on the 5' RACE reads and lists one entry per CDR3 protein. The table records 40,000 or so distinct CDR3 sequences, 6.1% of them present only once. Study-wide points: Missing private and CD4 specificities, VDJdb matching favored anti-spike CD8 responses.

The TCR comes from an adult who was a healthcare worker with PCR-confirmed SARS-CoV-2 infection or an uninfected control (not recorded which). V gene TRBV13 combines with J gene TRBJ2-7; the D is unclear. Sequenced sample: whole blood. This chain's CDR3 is CASSQQSHEQYF. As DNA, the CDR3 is TGTGCCAGCAGCCAACAGAGCCACGAGCAGTACTTC.